Sequencing of this TCR beta chain was carried out in a study of OX40 agonist ivuxolimab in advanced cancers. A word on this clone: Its antigen is not known.

Whole-study results and caveats: Compared with CD4+, CD8+ T cells on average had more expanded clones.

The assay was immunoSEQ multiplex PCR, and TCRdb's table has in-frame clones only and misses some. The sample holds 40,000 to 45,000 clones, approximately 90% seen once. The germline CDR1 and CDR2 sequences are KGHSH and LQKENI. This CDR3 region has 13 residues. The V end was cut by 6 bases, the J end by 5 bases, with 13 bases between. This TCR was recovered from an adult with an advanced solid tumor such as melanoma, head and neck, liver or kidney cancer. The chain recombines TRBV18 with TRBJ1-1; a possible D gene is TRBD1 (6 bases). The material sequenced was CD4+ or CD8+ T cells sorted from blood, taken in a trial of the OX40 agonist ivuxolimab. The CDR3 protein is CASSPDRTTEAFF. CDR3 bases: TGTGCCAGCTCTCCCGACAGGACGACTGAAGCTTTCTTT.